The 11 T cell receptor beta chains reported below all come from one sample, sequenced in a study of identifying expanded T cells in peripheral blood. The method was immunoSEQ multiplex PCR; TCRdb's version includes in-frame clones alone and lacks a portion of them. This sample carries over 85,000 clones, approximately 84% of them seen once, and the ten largest clones take roughly 4.4%. The sample taken for sequencing was blood. All receptors derive from a person aged 18 to 70 in good health.

The chain recombines TRBV7-2 with TRBJ1-6; 8 nucleotides line up with TRBD1. This CDR3 comprises 15 residues. Germline V gene data show CDR1 as SGHTA and CDR2 as FQGNSA. After removal of 5 bases from V and 9 bases from J, the junction contained 9 bases not matched to a gene. The CDR3 DNA follows: TGTGCCAGCAGCCCGCGAGGACAGGGACGTTCACCCCTCCACTTT. It specifies CASSPRGQGRSPLHF.

J is TRBJ1-1 and V is TRBV11-3; D is unresolved. Trimming stripped 4 bases from V and 0 bases from J, with 9 bases between. The CDR3 is 14 amino acids. Germline CDR1 SGHNT, CDR2 YENEEA. CDR3: CASSSSFVNTEAFF. The CDR3 DNA sequence: TGTGCCAGCAGCTCGTCATTCGTGAACACTGAAGCTTTCTTT.

The V call is TRBV18, the J call TRBJ2-4; D may be TRBD1 or TRBD2 (5 bases each). This CDR3 comprises 15 residues. Looked up from germline, CDR1 is KGHSH and CDR2 is LQKENI. V lost 1 base to trimming and J lost 5 bases, with 12 bases between them. The CDR3 sequence: CASSPLGVVQNIQYF. The CDR3 DNA reads TGTGCCAGCTCACCACTGGGGGTGGTTCAAAACATTCAGTACTTC.

The chain employs TRBV5-4 and TRBJ2-7; no firm D call. CDR3 length equals 16 residues. V gave up 4 bases and J gave up 4 bases, with 21 bases separating them. Per germline, CDR1 SGHNT and CDR2 YYREEE (reference sequence). DNA of the CDR3: TGTGCCAGCAGCCTCCTTGGCGGTGGGATTAGGTACGAGCAGTACTTC. Its translation is CASSLLGGGIRYEQYF. Variable domain in full (rest from reference TRBV5-4 and TRBJ2-7): ETGVTQSPTHLIKTRGQQVTLRCSSQSGHNTVSWYQQALGQGPQFIFQYYREEENGRGNFPPRFSGLQFPNYSSELNVNALELDDSALYLCASSLLGGGIRYEQYFGPGTRLTVT.

The chain has TRBV30 and TRBJ1-5, with unresolved D. This CDR3 contains 11 residues. Germline-derived CDR1 and CDR2 are GTSNPN and SVGIG (reference sequence). Between the trimmed V and J ends, which lost 4 bases and 7 bases, there was a span of 8 bases. The CDR3 here is CAWNPNQPQHF. The CDR3 nucleotides are TGTGCCTGGAACCCAAACCAGCCCCAGCATTTT.

The DNA of the CDR3 is TGTGCCAGCTCATACGACAGCAATCAGCCCCAGCATTTT. Encoded protein: CASSYDSNQPQHF. The J gene is TRBJ1-5, the V gene TRBV18; D uncertain. V lost 5 bases, J lost 1 base, and 6 bases lay in between. The CDR3 loop spans 13 amino acids. Per the germline V gene, CDR1 is KGHSH and CDR2 is LQKENI.

This clone has just one count. This rearrangement joins TRBV29-1 to TRBJ2-5; TRBD1 or TRBD2 may be the D gene (6 bases each). Germline V gene data show CDR1 as SQVTM and CDR2 as ANQGSEA. The CDR3 is made up of 13 amino acids. CDR3 sequence reads: CSGGGGKGETQYF. The CDR3 nucleotides read TGCAGTGGGGGCGGAGGGAAGGGCGAGACCCAGTACTTC.

This clone was detected a few times. The CDR3 nucleotides are TGTGCCAGCTCACTGCAACAGGGGGATGGATATGGCTACACCTTC. Amino acid sequence: CASSLQQGDGYGYTF. The chain uses TRBV18 and TRBJ1-2; 8 positions agree with TRBD1. Germline CDR1 and CDR2: KGHSH and LQKENI. Trimming took 4 bases from V and 5 from J; bases not matched to a gene: 9. The CDR3 spans 15 residues.

The genes are TRBV5-1 and TRBJ2-7; 7 positions match TRBD1. Germline loops: CDR1 SGHRS, CDR2 YFSETQ. The CDR3 consists of 15 residues. V was clipped by 4 bases and J by 1 base; unmatched bases: 8. The CDR3 coding sequence is TGCGCCAGCAGCCTCGGGACAGCTCCTTCCTACGAGCAGTACTTC. Its protein is CASSLGTAPSYEQYF.

The CDR3 loop is CASSQRTSGDYNEQFF. The CDR3 DNA sequence: TGTGCCAGCTCACAAAGGACTAGCGGGGACTACAATGAGCAGTTCTTC. The chain joins TRBV18 to TRBJ2-1; 12 nucleotides match TRBD2. This CDR3 is built from 16 residues. Unmatched junction bases numbered 4, after V lost 4 bases and J lost 3 bases. Germline assignment: CDR1 KGHSH and CDR2 LQKENI.

The chain employs TRBV7-9 and TRBJ1-5; 9 bases line up with TRBD1. Looked up from germline, CDR1 is SEHNR and CDR2 is FQNEAQ (reference sequence). The CDR3 runs 16 residues. V trimming: 3 bases; J trimming: 5 bases; junction bases outside the gene matches: 8. The CDR3 loop reads CASSFRDRDGDQPQHF. The CDR3 DNA follows: TGTGCCAGCAGCTTCCGGGACAGGGATGGGGATCAGCCCCAGCATTTT.